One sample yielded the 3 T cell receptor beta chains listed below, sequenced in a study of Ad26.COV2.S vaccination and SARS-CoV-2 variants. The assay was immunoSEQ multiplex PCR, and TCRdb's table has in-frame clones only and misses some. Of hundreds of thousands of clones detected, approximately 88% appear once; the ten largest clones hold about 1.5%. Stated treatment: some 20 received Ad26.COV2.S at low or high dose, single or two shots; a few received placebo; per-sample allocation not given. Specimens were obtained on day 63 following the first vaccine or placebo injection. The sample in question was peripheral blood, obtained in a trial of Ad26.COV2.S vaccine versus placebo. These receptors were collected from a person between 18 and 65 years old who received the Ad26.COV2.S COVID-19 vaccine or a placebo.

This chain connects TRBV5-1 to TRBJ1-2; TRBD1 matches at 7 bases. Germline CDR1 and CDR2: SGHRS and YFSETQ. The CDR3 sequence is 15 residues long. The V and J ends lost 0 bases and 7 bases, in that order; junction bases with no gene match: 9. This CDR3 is CASSLDGTPGGGYTF. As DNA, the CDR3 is TGCGCCAGCAGCTTGGATGGGACACCAGGGGGTGGCTACACCTTC.

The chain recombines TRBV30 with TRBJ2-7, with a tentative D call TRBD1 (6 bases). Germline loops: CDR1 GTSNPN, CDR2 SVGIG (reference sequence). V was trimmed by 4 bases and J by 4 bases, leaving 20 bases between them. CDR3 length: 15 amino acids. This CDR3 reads CAWTSQGLALYEQYF. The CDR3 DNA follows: TGTGCCTGGACCTCCCAGGGGCTAGCTCTATACGAGCAGTACTTC.

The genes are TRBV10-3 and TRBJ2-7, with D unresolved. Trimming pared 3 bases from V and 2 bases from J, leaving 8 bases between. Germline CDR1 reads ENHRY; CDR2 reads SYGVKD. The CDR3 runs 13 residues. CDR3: CAISDRTTYEQYF. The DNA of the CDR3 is TGTGCCATCAGTGACAGGACGACCTACGAGCAGTACTTC.